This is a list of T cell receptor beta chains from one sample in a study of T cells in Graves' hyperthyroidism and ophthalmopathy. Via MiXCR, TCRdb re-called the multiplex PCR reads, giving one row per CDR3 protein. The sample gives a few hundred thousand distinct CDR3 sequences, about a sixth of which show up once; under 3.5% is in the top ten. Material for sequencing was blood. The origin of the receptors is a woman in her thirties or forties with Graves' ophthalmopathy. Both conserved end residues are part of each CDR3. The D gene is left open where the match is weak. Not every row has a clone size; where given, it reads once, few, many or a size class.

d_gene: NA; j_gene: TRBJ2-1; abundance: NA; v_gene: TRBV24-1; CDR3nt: TGTGCCACCAGAGGGATGGGGGGCAATGAGCAGTTCTTC; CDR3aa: CATRGMGGNEQFF
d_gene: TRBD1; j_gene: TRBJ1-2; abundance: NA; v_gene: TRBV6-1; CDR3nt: TGTGCCAGCAGTACGGGACAGCACTATGGCTACACCTTC; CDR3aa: CASSTGQHYGYTF
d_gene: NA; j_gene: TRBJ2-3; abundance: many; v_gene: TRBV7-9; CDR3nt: TGTGCCAGCAGCCTAACCGGGCAGGTAAAGGTAGGGGATACGCAGTATTTT; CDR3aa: CASSLTGQVKVGDTQYF
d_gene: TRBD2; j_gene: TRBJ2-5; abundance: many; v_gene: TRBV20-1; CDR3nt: TGCAGTGCTTCCAGGACTAGCGGGGGGGCTTTGGAGACCCAGTACTTC; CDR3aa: CSASRTSGGALETQYF
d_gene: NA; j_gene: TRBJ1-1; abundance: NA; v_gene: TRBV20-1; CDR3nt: TGCAGTGCTAGAGACCCGAGGGGGGCGGCTGAAGCTTTCTTT; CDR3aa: CSARDPRGAAEAFF
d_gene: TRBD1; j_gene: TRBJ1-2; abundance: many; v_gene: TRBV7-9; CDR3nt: TGTGCCAGCAGTTCCGGGACAGGGGATGGCTACACCTTC; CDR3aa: CASSSGTGDGYTF
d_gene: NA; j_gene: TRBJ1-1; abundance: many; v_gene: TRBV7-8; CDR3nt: TGTGCCAGCAGCACTAACGGGAACACTGAAGCTTTCTTT; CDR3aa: CASSTNGNTEAFF
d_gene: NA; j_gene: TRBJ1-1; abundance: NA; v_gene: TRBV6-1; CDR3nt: TGTGCCAGCAGCCCCGGGACACCCCATAAAGCTTTCTTT; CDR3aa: CASSPGTPHKAFF
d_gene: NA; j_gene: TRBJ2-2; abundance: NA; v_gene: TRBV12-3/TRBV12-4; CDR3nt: TGTGCCAGCACTCACGGTTTCTCTTGGCTGTTTTTT; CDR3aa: CASTHGFSWLFF
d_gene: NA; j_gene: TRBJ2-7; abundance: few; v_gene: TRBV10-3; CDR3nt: TGTGCCATCAGTGAGCCCGGACGGGGTATAGGCTACGAGCAGTACTTC; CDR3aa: CAISEPGRGIGYEQYF
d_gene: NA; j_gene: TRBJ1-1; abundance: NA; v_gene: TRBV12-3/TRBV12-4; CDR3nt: TGTGCCAACAGTTTTGGGGGCATGAACACTGAAGCTTTCTTT; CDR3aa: CANSFGGMNTEAFF
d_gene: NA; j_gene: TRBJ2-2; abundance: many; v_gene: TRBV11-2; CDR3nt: TGTGCCAGCAGCCCCTATAGCTCGGTCACCGGGGAGCTGTTTTTT; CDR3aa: CASSPYSSVTGELFF
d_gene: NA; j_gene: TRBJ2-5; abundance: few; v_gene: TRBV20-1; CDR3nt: TGCAGTGCTAGCGGGAGCTTGAAAGAGATCCAGTACTTC; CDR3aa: CSASGSLKEIQYF
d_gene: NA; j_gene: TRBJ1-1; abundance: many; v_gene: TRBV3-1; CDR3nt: TGTGCCAGCAGCCAAGCGGGGGTCGGCAACACTGAAGCTTTCTTT; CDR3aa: CASSQAGVGNTEAFF
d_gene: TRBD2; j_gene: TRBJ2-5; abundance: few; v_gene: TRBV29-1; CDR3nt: TGCAGCGTTGTTCTAGCGGGGGGGCGAGAGACCCAGTACTTC; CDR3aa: CSVVLAGGRETQYF
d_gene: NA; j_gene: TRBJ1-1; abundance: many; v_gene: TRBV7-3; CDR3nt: TGTGCCAGCAGCCCCTCTACCGGGACAGAAGCTTTCTTT; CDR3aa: CASSPSTGTEAFF
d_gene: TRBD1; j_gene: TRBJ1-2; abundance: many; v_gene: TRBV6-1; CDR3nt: TGTGCCAGCCGGGACAGGGCTAACTATGGCTACACCTTC; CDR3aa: CASRDRANYGYTF
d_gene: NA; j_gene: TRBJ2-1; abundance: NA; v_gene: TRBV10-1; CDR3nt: TGCGCCAGCAGCCCCGGGAGCGGAGTTAGTGAGCAGTTCTTC; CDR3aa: CASSPGSGVSEQFF
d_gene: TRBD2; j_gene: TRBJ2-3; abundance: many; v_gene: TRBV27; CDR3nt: TGTGCCAGCAGCAATAGCGGGGGGCCCACAGATACGCAGTATTTT; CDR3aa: CASSNSGGPTDTQYF
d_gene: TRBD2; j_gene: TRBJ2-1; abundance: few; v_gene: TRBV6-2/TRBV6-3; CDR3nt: TGTGCCAGTAATGGACTAGCGGTTTTGGGTGGGGAGCAGTTCTTC; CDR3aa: CASNGLAVLGGEQFF
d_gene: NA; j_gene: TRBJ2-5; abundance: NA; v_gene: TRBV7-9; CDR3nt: TGCGCCAGCAGCCAACCCGGGACCAAAGAGACCCAGTACTTC; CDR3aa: CASSQPGTKETQYF
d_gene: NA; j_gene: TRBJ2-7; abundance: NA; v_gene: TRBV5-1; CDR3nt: TGCGCCAGCAGCCTTACTAACCCCTACGAGCAGTACTTC; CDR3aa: CASSLTNPYEQYF
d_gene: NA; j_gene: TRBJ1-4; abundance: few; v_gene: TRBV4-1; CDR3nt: TGCGCCAGCAGCCAAGACCGGTGGGGGGGCAGTTGGGGCGGTGCAAATGAAAAACTGTTTTTT; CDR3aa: CASSQDRWGGSWGGANEKLFF
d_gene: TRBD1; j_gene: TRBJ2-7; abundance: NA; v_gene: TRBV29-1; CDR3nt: TGCAGCGCTGAAGACACAGGACAGGGAAACGAGCAGTACTTC; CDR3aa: CSAEDTGQGNEQYF
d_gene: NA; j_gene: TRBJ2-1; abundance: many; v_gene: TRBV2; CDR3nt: TGTGCCAGCAGTGAAGCGCTGAATGAGCAGTTCTTC; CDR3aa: CASSEALNEQFF
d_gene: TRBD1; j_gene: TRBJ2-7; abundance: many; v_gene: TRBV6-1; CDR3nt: TGTGCCAGCAGACGGACAGGGGGAGACTCCTACGAGCAGTACTTC; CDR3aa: CASRRTGGDSYEQYF
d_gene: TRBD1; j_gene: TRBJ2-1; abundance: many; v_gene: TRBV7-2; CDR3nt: TGTGCCAGCAGCTTCGGGACAGGCCAGGGAGGTGAGCAGTTCTTC; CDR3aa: CASSFGTGQGGEQFF
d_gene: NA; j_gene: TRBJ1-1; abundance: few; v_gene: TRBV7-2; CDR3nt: TGTGCCAGCAGGGACAGTTTAAACACCGGGGGAGGGGGCACTGAAGCTTTCTTT; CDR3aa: CASRDSLNTGGGGTEAFF
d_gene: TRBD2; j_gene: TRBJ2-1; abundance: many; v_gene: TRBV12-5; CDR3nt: TGTGCTAGTGGTTTGGTACTCGCGGGGGGGCTGCGGGAGCAGTTCTTC; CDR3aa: CASGLVLAGGLREQFF
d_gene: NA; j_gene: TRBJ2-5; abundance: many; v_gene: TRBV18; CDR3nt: TGTGCCAGCTCTACGGGTCACAGTCTGGAGACCCAGTACTTC; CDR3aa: CASSTGHSLETQYF
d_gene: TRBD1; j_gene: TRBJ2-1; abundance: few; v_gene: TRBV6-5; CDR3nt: TGTGCCAGCAGTTACACCGGGACAGGGCAAAATGAGCAGTTCTTC; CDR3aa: CASSYTGTGQNEQFF
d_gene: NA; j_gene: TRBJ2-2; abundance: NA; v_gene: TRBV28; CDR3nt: TGTGCCAGCCCGTCGGGTACCGGGGAGCTGTTTTTT; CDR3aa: CASPSGTGELFF
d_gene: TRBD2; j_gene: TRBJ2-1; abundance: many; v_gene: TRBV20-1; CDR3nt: TGCAGTGCTAGAGATCTGCTAGCGGGAGGCTACAATGAGCAGTTCTTC; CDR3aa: CSARDLLAGGYNEQFF